This is a list of T cell receptor beta chains from one sample in a study of T cell repertoires in cytomegalovirus infection. TCRdb processed the reads anew with MiXCR; each CDR3 protein has one entry. The sample lists about 85,000 distinct CDR3 sequences, approximately 46% occurring once. Antigen specificity for these receptors is unknown. Sequencing was performed on CD8+ T cells from cultured PBMCs, taken from culture after CMV antigen stimulation. Receptors were obtained from a human donor in good health (CMV status not recorded). Some clones in this sample may be carry-over from other donors' samples. The CDR3 runs from the conserved cysteine through the conserved F or W. A D gene is named only where the DNA matches it firmly. Size is stated for part of the rows, as once, few or many counts, or as a class when the clone is expanded.

TRBJ1-2 few TRBV28 TRBD1 CASTPLRQGGDGYTF TGTGCCAGCACCCCTCTCCGGCAGGGGGGTGATGGCTACACCTTC
TRBJ1-5 - TRBV19 - CASSRRQRGENQPQHF TGTGCCAGTAGCCGTCGACAGCGGGGGGAAAATCAGCCCCAGCATTTT
TRBJ2-7 - TRBV27 TRBD1 CASSYDRDYEQYF TGTGCCAGCAGCTATGACAGGGACTACGAGCAGTACTTC
TRBJ2-3 - TRBV4-2 - CASSQNAGGPSTDTQYF TGTGCCAGCAGCCAAAATGCTGGCGGGCCTAGCACAGATACGCAGTATTTT
TRBJ2-1 - TRBV6-6 TRBD2 CASSSHPSGGLRGEQFF TGTGCCAGCAGTTCCCACCCTAGCGGGGGGCTTAGGGGCGAGCAGTTCTTC
TRBJ2-3 - TRBV7-9 TRBD2 CASSFHGTSGFQDTQYF TGTGCCAGCAGCTTCCACGGGACTAGCGGCTTCCAAGATACGCAGTATTTT
TRBJ2-3 few TRBV7-2 - CASSLRDFGADTQYF TGTGCCAGCAGCTTAAGGGATTTTGGAGCAGATACGCAGTATTTT
TRBJ2-4 few TRBV7-9 - CASSLVGGSKNIQYF TGTGCCAGCAGCTTAGTTGGGGGATCCAAAAACATTCAGTACTTC
TRBJ1-2 - TRBV3-1 - CASSQAVHRDTRNYGYTF TGTGCCAGCAGCCAAGCGGTACACCGGGATACGAGGAACTATGGCTACACCTTC
TRBJ1-1 - TRBV20-1 - CSARDLRATEAFF TGCAGTGCTAGAGATCTCAGGGCAACTGAAGCTTTCTTT
TRBJ2-2 - TRBV27 - CASSFTSTGELFF TGTGCCAGCAGTTTTACGAGCACCGGGGAGCTGTTTTTT
TRBJ2-2 few TRBV6-1 - CASSAHREGRELFF TGTGCCAGCAGTGCCCACAGGGAGGGTAGGGAGCTGTTTTTT
TRBJ2-3 - TRBV6-1 TRBD1 CATLLGTASTDTQYF TGTGCCACCTTGCTGGGGACAGCTAGCACAGATACGCAGTATTTT
TRBJ2-3 - TRBV11-2 TRBD2 CASRGSSGVSTDTQYF TGTGCCAGCAGGGGCTCTAGCGGGGTTAGCACAGATACGCAGTATTTT
TRBJ2-7 - TRBV27 TRBD1 CASSLSQGAYEQYF TGTGCCAGCAGTTTGAGCCAGGGGGCCTACGAGCAGTACTTC
TRBJ2-1 - TRBV30 TRBD2 CASGTSGYNEQFF TGTGCCTCCGGGACTAGCGGCTACAATGAGCAGTTCTTC
TRBJ2-7 - TRBV6-1 - CASSDKRSYEQYF TGTGCCAGCAGTGATAAGCGCTCCTACGAGCAGTACTTC
TRBJ2-1 many TRBV7-2 - CASSFTGSEQFF TGTGCCAGCAGCTTTACAGGGAGTGAGCAGTTCTTC
TRBJ2-1 - TRBV19 TRBD2 CASSIRDEAGGGNAQFF TGTGCCAGTAGTATTCGCGACGAAGCGGGAGGTGGCAATGCGCAGTTCTTC
TRBJ2-7 once TRBV5-1 - CASSLASGNEQYF TGCGCCAGCAGCTTGGCATCGGGGAACGAGCAGTACTTC
TRBJ2-5 - TRBV7-4 - CASSPLGEFTQYF TGTGCCAGCAGCCCCTTGGGGGAGTTCACCCAGTACTTC
TRBJ2-5 - TRBV7-6 TRBD1 CASSLADRDSETQYF TGTGCCAGCAGCTTAGCAGACAGGGATAGCGAGACCCAGTACTTC
TRBJ2-7 few TRBV6-1 TRBD2 CASSDSGGPFYEQYF TGTGCCAGCAGTGACTCGGGAGGGCCTTTCTACGAGCAGTACTTC
TRBJ2-7 - TRBV7-9 - CASSSGGTPYEQYF TGTGCCAGCAGCTCAGGTGGGACTCCCTACGAGCAGTACTTC
TRBJ2-1 - TRBV20-1 - CSAQGGGGGYNEQFF TGCAGTGCCCAAGGGGGCGGAGGGGGGTACAATGAGCAGTTCTTC
TRBJ2-5 - TRBV28 TRBD1 CASSFLDRGQEETQYF TGTGCCAGCAGTTTCCTCGACAGGGGGCAGGAAGAGACCCAGTACTTC
TRBJ2-2 few TRBV7-2 - CASSFTAGRTGELFF TGTGCCAGCAGCTTTACGGCAGGACGTACCGGGGAGCTGTTTTTT
TRBJ2-1 - TRBV6-1 - CASSESVRRAENEQFF TGTGCCAGCAGTGAAAGCGTTCGCAGGGCGGAGAATGAGCAGTTCTTC
TRBJ1-5 - TRBV7-4 TRBD1 CASSSQGNQPQHF TGTGCCAGCAGCTCACAGGGGAATCAGCCCCAGCATTTT
TRBJ2-7 - TRBV14 - CASSPRGATQGEQYF TGTGCCAGCAGCCCGCGAGGCGCCACCCAGGGCGAGCAGTACTTC
TRBJ1-1 - TRBV28 TRBD1 CASSSQDRGYRNTEAFF TGTGCCAGCAGTTCCCAGGACAGGGGTTATAGGAACACTGAAGCTTTCTTT
TRBJ2-3 few TRBV11-2 - CASSDLATSTDTQYF TGTGCCAGCAGCGACTTAGCGACCAGCACAGATACGCAGTATTTT
TRBJ1-3 few TRBV6-6 - CASEPGQNSGNTIYF TGTGCCAGCGAGCCAGGACAAAACTCTGGAAACACCATATATTTT
TRBJ1-5 - TRBV27 - CASSKILPQGRQPQHF TGTGCCAGCAGTAAAATTTTACCCCAGGGCCGTCAGCCCCAGCATTTT
TRBJ2-2 - TRBV12-5 - CASGLVRSGRHLPGGELFF TGTGCTAGTGGTTTGGTACGGAGCGGACGGCACCTCCCAGGCGGGGAGCTGTTTTTT
TRBJ1-2 - TRBV6-8 TRBD1 CASSLKDRGLYGYTF TGTGCCAGCAGTTTGAAAGACAGGGGGCTGTATGGCTACACCTTC
TRBJ2-7 few TRBV19 - CASSTQGRGSYEQYF TGTGCCAGTAGTACGCAGGGGAGAGGCTCCTACGAGCAGTACTTC
TRBJ1-1 - TRBV7-2 - CASGFVEGLEAFF TGTGCCAGCGGGTTCGTTGAGGGCCTTGAAGCTTTCTTT
TRBJ2-1 - TRBV7-6 - CVTIQGADNEQFF TGTGTTACGATACAGGGTGCGGACAATGAGCAGTTCTTC
TRBJ2-2 few TRBV12-3/TRBV12-4 - CASPKNTGELFF TGTGCCAGCCCCAAAAACACCGGGGAGCTGTTTTTT
TRBJ2-1 few TRBV7-6 TRBD2 CASSLPRGAGGPSSYNEQFF TGTGCCAGCAGCCTCCCCCGAGGGGCGGGAGGCCCGAGCTCCTACAATGAGCAGTTCTTC
TRBJ2-5 - TRBV28 - CASSWDSQETQYF TGTGCCAGCAGTTGGGACTCGCAAGAGACCCAGTACTTC
TRBJ1-1 - TRBV28 - CASSSPLEVGDTEAFF TGTGCCAGCAGTTCCCCTCTTGAGGTTGGGGACACTGAAGCTTTCTTT
TRBJ2-1 - TRBV7-9 - CASSGSVTALSNEQFF TGTGCCAGCAGCGGATCAGTGACCGCCCTAAGCAATGAGCAGTTCTTC
TRBJ2-1 - TRBV7-2 - CASSLGLAVNNEQFF TGTGCCAGCAGCTTAGGCCTAGCAGTTAACAATGAGCAGTTCTTC
TRBJ1-5 few TRBV7-2 - CASSPVGGPNQPQHF TGTGCCAGCAGCCCCGTGGGGGGTCCCAATCAGCCCCAGCATTTT
TRBJ2-2 - TRBV19 - CASKKTGELFF TGTGCCAGTAAGAAGACCGGGGAGCTGTTTTTT
TRBJ2-4 - TRBV11-2 - CASSSDTYGTGSKNIQYF TGTGCCAGCAGCTCGGATACATACGGCACTGGCTCCAAAAACATTCAGTACTTC
TRBJ2-7 few TRBV14 - CASSVYAGPVYEQYF TGTGCCAGCAGCGTGTACGCGGGGCCCGTCTACGAGCAGTACTTC
TRBJ1-2 - TRBV6-5 - CASRPTKLTSNYGYTF TGTGCCAGCAGACCCACCAAGTTAACTTCTAACTATGGCTACACCTTC
TRBJ2-3 few TRBV7-4 - CASSLVWGPTDTQYF TGTGCCAGCAGCTTAGTGTGGGGACCCACAGATACGCAGTATTTT
TRBJ2-3 - TRBV13 - CASSRGTADTQYF TGTGCCAGCAGCCGCGGGACCGCAGATACGCAGTATTTT
TRBJ1-2 - TRBV12-3/TRBV12-4 - CASSLGGAGYGYTF TGTGCCAGCAGTTTAGGGGGCGCCGGCTATGGCTACACCTTC